What follows are 4 T cell receptor beta chains derived from one specimen sequenced in a study of T-cell memory formation after mild COVID-19. MiXCR, run by TCRdb on the 5' RACE reads, gives a single entry per CDR3 protein. The table lists 15,000 or so distinct CDR3 sequences, about a fifth of them singletons. The sequencing input was PBMCs or a T cell subset sorted from them (not recorded which). The receptors were gathered from a man aged 18 to 30 who had mild COVID-19 (a few samples of this study predate the infection). Cell type and time point are not known.

This clonotype was detected many times. The chain uses TRBV5-6 and TRBJ2-7; the match to TRBD2 covers 9 bases. This CDR3 contains 16 residues. J was trimmed by 6 bases and V by 4 bases; bases with no gene match: 14. CDR1 SGHDT and CDR2 YYEEEE come from the germline V gene. CDR3 amino acids: CASSGGTSHFVGEQYF. As DNA, the CDR3 is TGTGCCAGCAGCGGCGGGACTAGCCATTTTGTCGGCGAGCAGTACTTC.

This clonotype was observed at least ten times. The J gene is TRBJ2-7, the V gene TRBV20-1; possibly TRBD1 for D (6 bases). V dropped 6 bases and J dropped 0 bases, with 12 bases sitting between them. Germline-derived CDR1 and CDR2 are DFQATT and SNEGSKA (reference sequence). The CDR3 is made up of 13 amino acids. This chain's CDR3 is CSAPGQSSYEQYV. For the CDR3, the DNA is TGCAGTGCCCCCGGACAGAGCTCCTACGAGCAGTACGTC.

The chain joins TRBV9 to TRBJ1-6, with 7 bases lining up with TRBD1. V lost 4 bases to trimming and J lost 5 bases; unmatched junction nucleotides: 15. The CDR3 extends over 18 amino acids. Germline-derived CDR1 and CDR2 are SGDLS and YYNGEE. The CDR3 spells CASSTDPGQLSDNSPLHF. The DNA for the CDR3 is TGTGCCAGCAGCACCGACCCGGGACAGTTATCCGATAATTCACCCCTCCACTTT.

This clonotype was picked up many times. The genes are TRBV4-3 and TRBJ1-4, with D uncertain. CDR1 and CDR2 from the germline V gene are LGHNA and YSLEER. The CDR3 sequence is 18 residues long. V shed 0 bases and J shed 6 bases, with 20 bases lying between them. The CDR3 spells CASSQDKPLRREDEKLFF. In DNA, the CDR3 is TGCGCCAGCAGCCAAGATAAGCCTCTGCGGAGAGAGGATGAAAAACTGTTTTTT.